Here is one T cell receptor (beta chain) with its context. Per the original data handling: Reference gene primer amplification gave estimated nucleated cell counts. Clones were sequenced by immunoSEQ multiplex PCR, and TCRdb holds only the in-frame ones, with some missing. That table is the source of V, J and clone size, and D and trimming were worked out from the DNA. In the table there are about 370,000 clones, nearly 90% of which are singletons. These data originate in a study of blood T cell repertoires in COVID-19. For the study at large: The origin of the acute and convalescent COVID-19 samples was the United States, Italy and Spain.

This CDR3 contains 13 residues. Germline V CDR1 and CDR2: SQVTM, ANQGSEA. V was trimmed by 4 bases and J by 0 bases, leaving 7 bases between them. Across about two dozen US areas, participants ranged in age from roughly 18 to 95 years. The study assigned cohorts using participant-reported clinical history. The V call is TRBV29-1, the J call TRBJ1-3; D gene ambiguous. Specimen: PBMCs or T cells enriched from blood (not recorded which). This receptor was identified in a woman aged 25-40 years who had recovered from COVID-19. The CDR3 DNA is TGCAGCGTTGTCGCTAACTCTGGAAACACCATATATTTT. It specifies CSVVANSGNTIYF.